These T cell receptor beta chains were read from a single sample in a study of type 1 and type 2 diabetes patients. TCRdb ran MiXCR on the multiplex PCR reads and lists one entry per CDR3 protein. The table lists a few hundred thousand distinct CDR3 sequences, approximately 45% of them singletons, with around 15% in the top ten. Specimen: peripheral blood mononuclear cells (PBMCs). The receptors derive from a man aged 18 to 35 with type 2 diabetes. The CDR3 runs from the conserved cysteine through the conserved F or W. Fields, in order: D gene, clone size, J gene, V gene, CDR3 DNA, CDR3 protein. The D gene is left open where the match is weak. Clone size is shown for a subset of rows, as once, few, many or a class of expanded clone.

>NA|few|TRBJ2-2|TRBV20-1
TGCAGTGCTAGAGTCCTCGGGGACACCGGGGAGCTGTTTTTT
CSARVLGDTGELFF
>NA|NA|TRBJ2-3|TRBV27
TGTGCCAGCAGTTCGGGACGTAGCACAGATACGCAGTATTTT
CASSSGRSTDTQYF
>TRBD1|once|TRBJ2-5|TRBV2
TGTGCCAGCAGAGGGGACAGGGACGGGGAGACCCAGTACTTC
CASRGDRDGETQYF
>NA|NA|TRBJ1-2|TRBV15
TGTGCCACCAGCGACCAAGTCGGACCCTATGGCTACACCTTC
CATSDQVGPYGYTF
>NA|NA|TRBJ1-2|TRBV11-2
TGTGCCAGCAGCTTATCGGATGGCTACACCTTC
CASSLSDGYTF
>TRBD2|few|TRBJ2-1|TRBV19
TGTGCCAGTAGTCCTAGCGGGAACATATATGAGCAGTTCTTC
CASSPSGNIYEQFF
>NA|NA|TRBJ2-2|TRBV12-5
TGTGCTAGTGGTTTGGCCCCGGACGGAAAGAACACCGGGGAGCTGTTTTTT
CASGLAPDGKNTGELFF
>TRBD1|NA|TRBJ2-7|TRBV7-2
TGTGCCAGCAGCTCAAGCCCCGGGACAGGGGATTTCTACGAGCAGTACTTC
CASSSSPGTGDFYEQYF
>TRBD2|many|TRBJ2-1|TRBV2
TGTGCCAGCAGTGAACGGGGCGGGAGGGCCTACAATGAGCAGTTCTTC
CASSERGGRAYNEQFF
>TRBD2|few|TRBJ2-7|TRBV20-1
TGCAGTGCTAGACCGCGGGGGGATCACGAGCAGTACTTC
CSARPRGDHEQYF
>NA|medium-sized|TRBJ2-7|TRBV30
TGTGCCTGGAGTGTGGCCGCCTACGAGCAGTACTTC
CAWSVAAYEQYF
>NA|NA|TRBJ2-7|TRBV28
TGTGCCAGCACTCGCTCGAGGCAGGGCACCTACGAGCAGTACTTC
CASTRSRQGTYEQYF
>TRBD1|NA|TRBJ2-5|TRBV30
TGTGCCTGGAGTACGCCGGGACAGTCCTACGGGCAGTACTTC
CAWSTPGQSYGQYF
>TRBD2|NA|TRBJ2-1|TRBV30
TGTGCCTGGAATCTAGCGGGAGGTGGTCATGAGCAGTTCTTC
CAWNLAGGGHEQFF
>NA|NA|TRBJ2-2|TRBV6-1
TGTGCCATCAGTCCAGGGAACACCGGGGAGCTGTTTTTT
CAISPGNTGELFF
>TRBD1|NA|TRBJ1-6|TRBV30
TGTGCCTGGAGTTACGGCCAGGGGGGTTCACCCCTCCACTTT
CAWSYGQGGSPLHF
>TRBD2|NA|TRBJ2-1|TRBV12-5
TGTGCTAGTGGTTCCGGAATTAGCGGGAACTACAATGAGCAGTTCTTC
CASGSGISGNYNEQFF
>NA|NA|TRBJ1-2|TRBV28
TGTGCCAGCAGTCCCAACCTAGGCCCCAGAGAGGGGGATGGCTACACCTTC
CASSPNLGPREGDGYTF
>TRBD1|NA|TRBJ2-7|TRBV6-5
TGTGCCAGCAGTTACCGTGGACAGGGATACGAGCAGTACTTC
CASSYRGQGYEQYF
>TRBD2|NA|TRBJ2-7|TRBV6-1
TGTGCCAGCACCCCTATGACTAGCCGTGGTGAGCAGTACTTC
CASTPMTSRGEQYF
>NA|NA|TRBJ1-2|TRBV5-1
TGCGCCAGCAGCACTGCGGGAAACGGCAGTCTCTATGGCTACACCTTC
CASSTAGNGSLYGYTF
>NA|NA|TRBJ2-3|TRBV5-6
TGTGCCAGCAGCTTGTATCCCGGTCCAGATACGCAGTATTTT
CASSLYPGPDTQYF
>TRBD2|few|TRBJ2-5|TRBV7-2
TGTGCCAGCAGCTTGGACATAGCTATTGGACTAGCCGAGGGGGAGACCCAGTACTTC
CASSLDIAIGLAEGETQYF